This T cell receptor (beta chain) was captured in a study of graft-versus-host responses after intestinal transplantation. At the level of the study: The transplants performed in recipients were multivisceral, liver-intestinal, or isolated intestinal.

Trimming left V 0 bases short and J 2 bases short, with 11 bases between. The CDR3 is 15 residues long. Germline assignment: CDR1 GTSNPN and CDR2 SVGIG (reference sequence). Whole-study findings and limits: The recipient marrow held GvH clones, and some of them showed up first in ileum or blood. The presence of high graft-versus-host to host-versus-graft clonal ratios in allografts characterized patients with graft-donor T cell macrochimerism.

Clones were read by immunoSEQ multiplex PCR, and TCRdb kept only the in-frame ones, dropping some. The table has roughly 53,000 clones, under 95% seen once. Turning to this clone: Its antigen remains unknown.

The V and J genes are TRBV30 and TRBJ1-3, with D possibly TRBD1 on 5 matching bases. The source was PBMCs, collected around 95 weeks after intestinal transplant. This sequence was found in a human patient who received an intestinal transplant, so some T cells may come from the graft donor. The CDR3 DNA is TGTGCCTGGAGTGTGCAGGGTTTGCCTGGAAACACCATATATTTT. Residues: CAWSVQGLPGNTIYF.